The 16 T cell receptor beta chains reported below all come from one sample, sequenced in a study of T cell changes during pregnancy in multiple sclerosis. This table comes from immunoSEQ multiplex PCR, and its TCRdb copy is limited to in-frame clones, with some not included. The sample has tens of thousands of clones; roughly 91% are singletons. The sequenced sample was peripheral blood, obtained after pregnancy. Source of these receptors: a female donor in good health, enrolled as a control in a pregnancy study.

The V and J genes are TRBV4-2 and TRBJ1-3, with TRBD1 matching 8 bases. The J segment lost 4 bases and the V segment lost 6 bases, leaving 11 bases of the junction unmatched. CDR1 and CDR2 from the germline V gene are LGHNA and YNFKEQ. The CDR3 has 16 amino acids. The CDR3 coding sequence is TGTGCCAGCAGACCCTCGACAGGGGAAAAGGGAAACACCATATATTTT. This codes for CASRPSTGEKGNTIYF.

The chain couples TRBV5-1 to TRBJ1-1; D is undetermined. V was cut by 4 bases and J by 1 base, with 17 bases left in between. Germline V CDR1 and CDR2: SGHRS, YFSETQ. The CDR3 is made up of 16 amino acids. The CDR3 is CASSPGPLPWNTEAFF. Written as DNA, the CDR3 is TGCGCCAGCAGCCCTGGGCCCCTACCTTGGAACACTGAAGCTTTCTTT.

The CDR3: CASSPGGHAPSYEQYF. CDR3 DNA sequence: TGCGCCAGCAGCCCGGGGGGACACGCGCCCAGCTACGAGCAGTACTTC. V usage is TRBV5-1 and J usage is TRBJ2-7, with D maybe TRBD2 (7 bases). V was trimmed by 4 bases and J by 3 bases, leaving 20 bases between them. Per germline, CDR1 SGHRS and CDR2 YFSETQ. There are 16 residues in the CDR3.

The chain recombines TRBV7-9 with TRBJ2-3, with D tentatively TRBD2 (5 bases). V dropped 5 bases and J dropped 2 bases, with 11 bases sitting between them. The germline V gene encodes CDR1 SEHNR and CDR2 FQNEAQ (reference sequence). This CDR3 has 14 amino acids. The CDR3 reads CASSKLVLTDTQYF. As DNA, the CDR3 is TGTGCCAGCAGCAAACTAGTCCTCACAGATACGCAGTATTTT.

This clone has only one observation. This rearrangement joins TRBV30 to TRBJ2-1, with TRBD2 matching over 8 bases. CDR3 size: 15 residues. The trim removed 0 bases at V and 3 bases at J, leaving 4 bases unmatched. Germline V CDR1 and CDR2: GTSNPN, SVGIG (reference sequence). This CDR3 is CAWSVGTSYYNEQFF. CDR3 coding DNA: TGTGCCTGGAGTGTTGGGACTAGTTACTACAATGAGCAGTTCTTC.

The rearrangement uses TRBV7-3 and TRBJ1-1; 10 bases fit TRBD1. V was pared by 5 bases and J by 4 bases, with 7 bases of the junction left unmatched. The CDR3 runs 15 residues. Germline V gives CDR1 SGHTA, CDR2 FQGTGA. CDR3 amino acids: CASSGTGTGVTEAFF. CDR3 nucleotide sequence: TGTGCCAGCAGCGGTACGGGGACAGGGGTCACTGAAGCTTTCTTT.

The chain carries TRBV7-3 and TRBJ2-1; 9 nucleotides line up with TRBD2. Germline CDR1 is SGHTA and CDR2 is FQGTGA. This CDR3 is 16 amino acids long. The junction had 14 bases not matched to a gene; V was cut back by 5 bases and J by 9 bases. Here the CDR3 DNA reads TGTGCCAGCAGCCCATTGAGCGGGGGGACTTCTGGTGAGCAGTTCTTC. As protein: CASSPLSGGTSGEQFF.

This clone was found once. The J gene is TRBJ1-2, the V gene TRBV19; D possibly corresponds to TRBD1 (6 bases). Per germline, CDR1 LNHDA and CDR2 SQIVND (reference sequence). Trimming shortened V by 3 bases and J by 2 bases, and 10 bases separated the two germline ends. CDR3 length equals 14 residues. The CDR3 DNA reads as TGTGCCAGTAGTATCGCAGGGGCGAACTATGGCTACACCTTC. It is translated as CASSIAGANYGYTF.

This clone occurred once. V is TRBV5-5 and J is TRBJ2-7; 7 nucleotides agree with TRBD1. There are 14 residues in the CDR3. The V segment lost 4 bases and the J segment 0 bases; nucleotides outside the gene matches: 4. Per germline, CDR1 SGHKS and CDR2 YYEKEE (reference sequence). The CDR3 DNA reads as TGTGCCAGCAGCGGACAGGACAGCTCCTACGAGCAGTACTTC. Translation: CASSGQDSSYEQYF.

The rearrangement links TRBV11-3 to TRBJ2-1, with 7 bases lining up with TRBD2. The germline CDR1 and CDR2 sequences are SGHNT and YENEEA. The CDR3 extends over 14 amino acids. With V trimmed by 5 bases and J by 4 bases, 5 bases remained unmatched. The CDR3 DNA sequence: TGTGCCAGCAGCCCTCGGACTAGTTACAATGAGCAGTTCTTC. It specifies CASSPRTSYNEQFF.

The J gene is TRBJ2-1, the V gene TRBV19; no clear D gene. Trimming pared 6 bases from V and 3 bases from J, leaving 18 bases between. This CDR3 has 16 residues. Looked up from germline, CDR1 is LNHDA and CDR2 is SQIVND (reference sequence). The CDR3 here is CASSSEIIRYYNEQFF. Written as DNA, the CDR3 is TGTGCCAGTAGCTCCGAGATTATCCGCTACTACAATGAGCAGTTCTTC.

V and J are TRBV19 and TRBJ1-6, with D possibly TRBD1 on 6 matching bases. The germline gives CDR1 LNHDA, CDR2 SQIVND (reference sequence). The germline V and J ends were trimmed by 6 bases and 10 bases, with 19 bases remaining between them. The CDR3 has 15 residues. CDR3 protein: CASSLPGQGSSPLHF. The CDR3 DNA reads as TGTGCCAGTAGCTTACCTGGGCAGGGGTCCTCACCCCTCCACTTT.

J is TRBJ1-4 and V is TRBV18, with TRBD1 matching 7 bases. This CDR3 has 15 amino acids. CDR1 is KGHSH and CDR2 is LQKENI in the germline V gene. V dropped 6 bases and J dropped 8; count of bases not matched to a gene: 12. CDR3 coding DNA: TGTGCCAGCTCCTACAGGAGGGGGCCAGACGAAAAACTGTTTTTT. Its protein product is CASSYRRGPDEKLFF.

This sequence joins TRBV6-1 and TRBJ2-3; tentatively, D is TRBD1 (6 bases). The germline CDR1 and CDR2 sequences are MNHNS and SASEGT. The CDR3 runs 15 residues. The ends were cut back, 6 bases at V and 2 bases at J, with 15 bases in the middle. CDR3 protein: CASSSGRTDTDTQYF. The DNA of the CDR3 is TGTGCCAGCAGCTCCGGACGGACAGACACAGATACGCAGTATTTT.

The chain carries TRBV4-3 and TRBJ2-3; tentative D call: TRBD2 (6 bases). The CDR3 extends over 15 amino acids. V was shortened by 0 bases and J by 1 base, with 8 bases between the two germline ends. Germline V gene data show CDR1 as LGHNA and CDR2 as YSLEER. As DNA, the CDR3 is TGCGCCAGCAGCCAAGATCCGGGGGGCACAGATACGCAGTATTTT. Translation gives CASSQDPGGTDTQYF.

This clone has just one count. This chain uses TRBV7-9 with TRBJ1-4; TRBD1 agrees at 7 bases. V lost 4 bases, J lost 2 bases, and 4 bases stayed unmatched. The CDR3 extends over 15 amino acids. In germline, CDR1 is SEHNR, CDR2 FQNEAQ (reference sequence). CDR3 in DNA: TGTGCCAGCAGCTCCCCGGACAGGACTAATGAAAAACTGTTTTTT. This translates into CASSSPDRTNEKLFF.